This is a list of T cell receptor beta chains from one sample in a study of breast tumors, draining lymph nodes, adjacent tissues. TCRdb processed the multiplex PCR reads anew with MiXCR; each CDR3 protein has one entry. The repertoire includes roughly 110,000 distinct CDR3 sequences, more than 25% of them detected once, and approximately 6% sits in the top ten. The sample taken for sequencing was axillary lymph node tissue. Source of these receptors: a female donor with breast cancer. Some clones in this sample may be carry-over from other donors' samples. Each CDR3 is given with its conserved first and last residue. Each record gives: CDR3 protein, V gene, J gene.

CDR3: CASSPRTGGANTEAFF
V: TRBV5-1
J: TRBJ1-1

CDR3: CASSIYLCSVEDLGLQGYTF
V: TRBV7-9
J: TRBJ1-2

CDR3: CASSLDLGAQYF
V: TRBV7-9
J: TRBJ2-5

CDR3: CASSPRVLAGADADTQYF
V: TRBV11-2
J: TRBJ2-3

CDR3: CASSGGFYNSPLHF
V: TRBV19
J: TRBJ1-6

CDR3: CASKPYGQGLYGYTF
V: TRBV19
J: TRBJ1-2

CDR3: CATSDPTEFPYEQYF
V: TRBV24-1
J: TRBJ2-7

CDR3: CSARDRPPRYEQYF
V: TRBV20-1
J: TRBJ2-7

CDR3: CSAEGGVGGYTF
V: TRBV29-1
J: TRBJ1-2

CDR3: CATSEGLAGGYEQYF
V: TRBV15
J: TRBJ2-7

CDR3: CASRTAPGNTIYF
V: TRBV6-5
J: TRBJ1-3

CDR3: CAISTGHNRNNEQFF
V: TRBV10-3
J: TRBJ2-1

CDR3: CASAVGIGTEAFF
V: TRBV6-4
J: TRBJ1-1

CDR3: CTSGQDRQGIYGYTF
V: TRBV4-1
J: TRBJ1-2

CDR3: CASSFWGGKTQHF
V: TRBV12-3/TRBV12-4
J: TRBJ1-5

CDR3: CASSGTGDNEQFF
V: TRBV9
J: TRBJ2-1

CDR3: CASGLNRDRELHTIYF
V: TRBV12-5
J: TRBJ1-3

CDR3: CSARGTNQETQYF
V: TRBV20-1
J: TRBJ2-5

CDR3: CASSRDRGGYGYTF
V: TRBV4-3
J: TRBJ1-2

CDR3: CASSQDSFIGGLGGTNERLFF
V: TRBV4-3
J: TRBJ1-4

CDR3: CAGSLQGKSYNSPLHF
V: TRBV7-7
J: TRBJ1-6

CDR3: CASSLTSGSSYEQYF
V: TRBV6-5
J: TRBJ2-7

CDR3: CSARDSGASGGGQETQYF
V: TRBV20-1
J: TRBJ2-5

CDR3: CASSTRRDRGRNEQFF
V: TRBV11-2
J: TRBJ2-1

CDR3: CASSTRDTRTGELFF
V: TRBV9
J: TRBJ2-2

CDR3: CASSYAPNTGELFF
V: TRBV5-5
J: TRBJ2-2

CDR3: CASSLGGQALGETQYF
V: TRBV11-1
J: TRBJ2-5

CDR3: CASSPLGQSTDTQYF
V: TRBV7-3
J: TRBJ2-3

CDR3: CAISDHDKAGANVLTF
V: TRBV10-3
J: TRBJ2-6

CDR3: CASAGQGFSGELFF
V: TRBV12-5
J: TRBJ2-2

CDR3: CASSEDRGLDTQYF
V: TRBV12-3/TRBV12-4
J: TRBJ2-3

CDR3: CAIAGQGAFTDTQYF
V: TRBV6-1
J: TRBJ2-3

CDR3: CASSPRGSSYNEQYF
V: TRBV11-3
J: TRBJ2-3

CDR3: CASSETGWGTEAFF
V: TRBV19
J: TRBJ1-1

CDR3: CASSKQGRDTQYF
V: TRBV6-1
J: TRBJ2-3

CDR3: CSARGQGRDSPLHF
V: TRBV20-1
J: TRBJ1-6

CDR3: CASSPTEYYEQYF
V: TRBV7-9
J: TRBJ2-7

CDR3: CASSLSPSGSPHEQFF
V: TRBV5-1
J: TRBJ2-1

CDR3: CTSSLGATNEELFF
V: TRBV7-9
J: TRBJ1-4

CDR3: CASSIGSGSYEQYF
V: TRBV19
J: TRBJ2-7

CDR3: CASSRLGQGDEKLFF
V: TRBV6-5
J: TRBJ1-4

CDR3: CASSNRGRNTGELFF
V: TRBV7-9
J: TRBJ2-2

CDR3: CASSSTGTGGGYTF
V: TRBV5-1
J: TRBJ1-2

CDR3: CASSMGGDSYEQYF
V: TRBV19
J: TRBJ2-7

CDR3: CASSQITGELFF
V: TRBV7-8
J: TRBJ2-2

CDR3: CASSPYLGSYEQYF
V: TRBV19
J: TRBJ2-7

CDR3: CASSPRSGGHTEAFF
V: TRBV6-6
J: TRBJ1-1

CDR3: CASSPLLKKDEQFF
V: TRBV3-1
J: TRBJ2-1

CDR3: CASSFPGTGGSSGANVLTF
V: TRBV7-6
J: TRBJ2-6

CDR3: CASILVAGGDYGYTF
V: TRBV7-2
J: TRBJ1-2

CDR3: CASSPGTSENTGELFF
V: TRBV5-4
J: TRBJ2-2

CDR3: CATSTRGDRHEQYF
V: TRBV15
J: TRBJ2-7

CDR3: CSVSRSRLAGDYNEQFF
V: TRBV20-1
J: TRBJ2-1

CDR3: CASTPRLAGGPDTQYF
V: TRBV5-1
J: TRBJ2-3

CDR3: CASRQGTRGEQYF
V: TRBV19
J: TRBJ2-7

CDR3: CASSQDGNYGYTF
V: TRBV7-2
J: TRBJ1-2

CDR3: CASSQDYFLATHGEQFF
V: TRBV4-2
J: TRBJ2-1